These 16 T cell receptor beta chains were all obtained from the same sample, sequenced in a study of CD8+CD57+ T cells in acquired aplastic anemia. Sequenced patients had shown CD8+CD57+ cell expansion by flow cytometry. The study profiled TCR beta VDJ and CDR3 using genomic DNA as template. TCRdb fed the reads into MiXCR, producing one record per CDR3 protein. The data show more than 250,000 distinct CDR3 sequences, 70% to 85% seen once. The sequencing input was sorted CD4+, CD8+, or CD8+CD57+ T cells (not recorded which) from PBMCs. All receptors come from a human donor with aplastic anemia.

To note about this clonotype: As the CDR3 is not closed by the conserved phenylalanine or tryptophan, this likely results from a read error. The limits of the CDR3 on the DNA are not certain, so only TCRdb's listed CDR3 is given. This chain links TRBV7-6 with TRBJ2-4; the D call TRBD2 from the table was never checked on the DNA. The V gene's germline CDR1 is SGHVS and CDR2 FNYEAQ. 12 amino acids form the CDR3, both terminal residues included. The CDR3 spells CASTGGRVPSGA.

A word on this clonotype: A much larger clone lies a single base off, so this may be a read error. No DNA is shown, since the ends of the CDR3 on it are uncertain; the CDR3 is the one TCRdb lists. The chain couples TRBV7-9 to TRBJ1-2; TRBD1 reflects the table's D call only, with no check against the DNA. Germline lookup yields CDR1 SEHNR and CDR2 FQNEAQ (reference sequence). The CDR3 numbers 15 amino acids, ends counted. CDR3 residues: CAGQGAREAQYFGTF.

Note on this clonotype: A clone one base away is much larger, so this may be a read error. This chain links TRBV15 with TRBJ2-3; D might be TRBD2 (5 bases). This CDR3 is 14 amino acids long. Germline values: CDR1 LNHNV, CDR2 YYDKDF (reference sequence). The CDR3 protein is CASSRAAGHDTQYF. DNA of the CDR3: TGTGCCAGCAGCAGAGCGGCAGGTCACGATACGCAGTATTTT. Supplemented by reference TRBV15 and TRBJ2-3, the full variable domain reads DAMVIQNPRYQVTQFGKPVTLSCSQTLNHNVMYWYQQKSSQAPKLLFHYYDKDFNNEADTPDNFQSRRPNTSFCFLDIRSPGLGDTAMYLCASSRAAGHDTQYFGPGTRLTVL.

The chain carries TRBV7-2 and TRBJ2-5, with TRBD2 as a possible D gene (5 bases). V was shortened by 11 bases and J by 14 bases, with 30 bases between the two germline ends. This CDR3 contains 14 residues. CDR1 is SGHTA and CDR2 is FQGNSA in the germline V gene. The DNA of the CDR3 is TGTGCCTACAAGGTAGCGCCATACCAAGAGACCCTTTACTTC. Its translation is CAYKVAPYQETLYF.

The V call is TRBV2, the J call TRBJ2-7, with 7 bases that match TRBD1. Per the germline V gene, CDR1 is SNHLY and CDR2 is FYNNEI. The junction had 4 bases not matched to a gene; V was cut back by 1 base and J by 4 bases. The CDR3 is 14 amino acids. The CDR3 reads CASSEDPGGYEQYF. DNA of the CDR3: TGTGCCAGCAGTGAAGACCCAGGGGGTTACGAGCAGTACTTC.

In its sample, this clonotype was seen a few times. The V call is TRBV9, the J call TRBJ2-1, with no clear D. The germline V and J ends were trimmed by 7 bases and 13 bases, with 27 bases remaining between them. The CDR3 consists of 15 residues. The germline V gene has CDR1 SGDLS and CDR2 YYNGEE. CDR3 protein: CASGGAGNIQYFQFF. For the CDR3, the DNA is TGTGCCAGCGGCGGAGCTGGGAACATTCAGTATTTCCAGTTCTTC.

A note on this clonotype: One end of the junction fails to match germline, which may point to a read error. The chain is built from TRBV11-3 and TRBJ2-3; D is unclear. CDR1 is SGHNT, CDR2 YENEEA, per germline. This CDR3 is built from 12 residues. The CDR3 nucleotides are TGTGCCAGCAGGTTAGATCCAAAAGCGCAGTATTTT. Translated: CASRLDPKAQYF.

This chain links TRBV9 with TRBJ2-7; D may correspond to TRBD1 or TRBD2 (6 bases each). Deletions cut 3 bases from V and 1 base from J, with 23 bases between. The length of the CDR3 is 18 residues. Germline loops: CDR1 SGDLS, CDR2 YYNGEE. CDR3 sequence reads: CASSEPRGGTPTSYEQYV. The DNA for the CDR3 is TGTGCCAGCAGCGAACCTAGAGGCGGGACACCCACTTCCTACGAGCAGTACGTC.

The chain recombines TRBV7-9 with TRBJ1-2, with D possibly TRBD1 on 6 matching bases. CDR3 length: 15 amino acids. Germline V lookup: CDR1 SEHNR, CDR2 FQNEAQ (reference sequence). V lost 4 bases to trimming and J lost 12 bases, with 24 bases between them. The CDR3 DNA reads TGTGCCAGCAGCTCAACCAGGGGCAGGGACTACGGCAACACCTTC. It translates to CASSSTRGRDYGNTF.

A note on this clonotype: The conserved final phenylalanine or tryptophan is absent from the CDR3, which likely points to a read error. The limits of the CDR3 on the DNA are not certain, so only TCRdb's listed CDR3 is given. The CDR3 sequence is CAISEFPGGQTSDKLGR. This chain connects TRBV24-1 to TRBJ1-4. Germline V gene lookup returns CDR1 KGHDR and CDR2 SFDVKD. The CDR3 adds up to 17 amino acids, both ends counted.

Concerning this clonotype: A read error is likely, as this CDR3 ends without the conserved phenylalanine or tryptophan. The DNA is omitted, as the CDR3 cannot be located on it reliably, and the CDR3 follows TCRdb's listing. This chain joins TRBV7-9 and TRBJ2-3; the D call of TRBD2 is as the table states it, not checked on the DNA. The CDR3 spans 13 residues, counting both ends. CDR1 is SEHNR, CDR2 FQNEAQ, per germline (reference sequence). The CDR3 sequence: CASSARTAAMTIC.

Comments on this clonotype: At one end, the junction sequence differs from germline, possibly due to a read error. The J gene is TRBJ2-3, the V gene TRBV7-2, with D perhaps TRBD2 (5 bases). Germline lookup yields CDR1 SGHTA and CDR2 FQGNSA. The CDR3 totals 15 residues. CDR3 protein: CATSPTRERTATQCF. DNA for the CDR3: TGTGCCACCAGCCCCACGAGGGAGCGCACTGCTACGCAGTGTTTT.

This chain uses TRBV2 with TRBJ2-1; the match to TRBD2 covers 13 bases. Germline V CDR1 and CDR2: SNHLY, FYNNEI. The V segment lost 6 bases and the J segment 7 bases; nucleotides outside the gene matches: 6. The length of the CDR3 is 15 residues. The CDR3 DNA reads as TGTGCCAGCAGCCACGGGACTAGCGGGACTAATGAGCAGTTCTTC. This encodes CASSHGTSGTNEQFF.

Comment on this clonotype: At one boundary the junction diverges from the germline segment, which might be a read error. The gene calls are TRBV7-9 and TRBJ1-2; D possibly corresponds to TRBD1 (5 bases). Germline-derived CDR1 and CDR2 are SEHNR and FQNEAQ (reference sequence). This CDR3 contains 15 residues. The CDR3 DNA reads as TGTGCCAGCAGCTTTCCAAGAAGCGGGGGGAGTGGCGACACCTTC. As protein: CASSFPRSGGSGDTF. The full variable domain, in which reference TRBV7-9 and TRBJ1-2 provide the parts outside the CDR3, is DTGVSQNPRHKITKRGQNVTFRCDPISEHNRLYWYRQTLGQGPEFLTYFQNEAQLEKSRLLSDRFSAERPKGSFSTLEIQRTEQGDSAMYLCASSFPRSGGSGDTFGSGTRLTVV.

The rearrangement joins TRBV7-2 to TRBJ2-1; D may match TRBD1 or TRBD2 (5 bases each). This CDR3 is built from 15 residues. Germline values: CDR1 SGHTA, CDR2 FQGNSA. The V end was cut by 4 bases, the J end by 11 bases, with 21 bases between. The CDR3 DNA reads as TGTGCCAGCAGCTCCGGCCAGGGTGAAGACTACAAGCAGTTCTTC. This gives the protein CASSSGQGEDYKQFF.

This clonotype was seen once. This chain joins TRBV10-3 and TRBJ2-5, with D tentatively TRBD2 (6 bases). The CDR3 consists of 16 residues. Germline assignment: CDR1 ENHRY and CDR2 SYGVKD. The V end was cut by 3 bases, the J end by 1 base, with 15 bases between. The CDR3 sequence: CAISDPNRGSQETQYF. The CDR3 DNA sequence: TGTGCCATCAGTGACCCAAATCGGGGGAGCCAAGAGACCCAGTACTTC.